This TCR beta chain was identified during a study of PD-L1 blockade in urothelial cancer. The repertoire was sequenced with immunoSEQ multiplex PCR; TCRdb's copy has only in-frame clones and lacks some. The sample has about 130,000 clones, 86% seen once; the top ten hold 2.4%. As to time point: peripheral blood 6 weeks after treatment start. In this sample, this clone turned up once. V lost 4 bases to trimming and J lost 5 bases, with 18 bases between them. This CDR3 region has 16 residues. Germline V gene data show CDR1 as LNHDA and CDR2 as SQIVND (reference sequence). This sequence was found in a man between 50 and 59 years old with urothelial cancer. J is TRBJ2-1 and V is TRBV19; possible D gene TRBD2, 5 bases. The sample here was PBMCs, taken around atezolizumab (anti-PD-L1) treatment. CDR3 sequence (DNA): TGTGCCAGTAGTACCGGGTGGGTGATAGCGAACAATGAGCAGTTCTTC. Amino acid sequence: CASSTGWVIANNEQFF.